A single TCR beta chain is shown here with its context. Other DNA sequences in the same sample also yield this CDR3. Profiling relied on immunoSEQ multiplex PCR, and the TCRdb table lists in-frame clones only, not all of them. Counted here are more than 2 million clones, around 95% occurring once; the ten biggest clones make up approximately 0.13%. This entry is derived from a study of shared clonotypes between healthy human individuals. What was sequenced was naive CD4+ T cells sorted from blood. The subset was: CD45RA+ positively selected. The receptor comes from a young man in good health.

The CDR3 DNA sequence: TGTGCCGCAACTAGCGGGGGGGCAGATACGCAGTATTTT. This translates into CAATSGGADTQYF. The V call is TRBV30, the J call TRBJ2-3; 13 bases agree with TRBD2. CDR3 length: 13 residues. V was pared by 8 bases and J by 4 bases, with 3 bases of the junction left unmatched. Germline-derived CDR1 and CDR2 are GTSNPN and SVGIG (reference sequence). The whole variable domain, remainder taken from reference TRBV30 and TRBJ2-3, is SQTIHQWPATLVQPVGSPLSLECTVEGTSNPNLYWYRQAAGRGLQLLFYSVGIGQISSEVPQNLSASRPQDRQFILSSKKLLLSDSGFYLCAATSGGADTQYFGPGTRLTVL.